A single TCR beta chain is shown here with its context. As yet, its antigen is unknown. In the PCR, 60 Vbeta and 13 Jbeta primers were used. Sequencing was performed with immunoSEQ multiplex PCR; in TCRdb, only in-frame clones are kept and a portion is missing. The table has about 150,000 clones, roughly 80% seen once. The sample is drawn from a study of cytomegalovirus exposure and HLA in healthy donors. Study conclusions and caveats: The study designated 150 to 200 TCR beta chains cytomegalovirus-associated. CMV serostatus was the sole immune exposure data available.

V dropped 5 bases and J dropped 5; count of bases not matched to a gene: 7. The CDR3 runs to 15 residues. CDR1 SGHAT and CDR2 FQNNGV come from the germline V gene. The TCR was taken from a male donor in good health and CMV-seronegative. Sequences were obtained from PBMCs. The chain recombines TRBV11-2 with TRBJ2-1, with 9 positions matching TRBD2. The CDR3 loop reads CASSTGLAFDNEQFF. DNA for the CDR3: TGTGCCAGCAGCACGGGACTAGCTTTCGACAATGAGCAGTTCTTC.